What follows are 23 T cell receptor beta chains derived from one specimen sequenced in a study of technical replicates of blood from several donors. Some clones are missing from TCRdb's copy, which holds only in-frame ones; the method was immunoSEQ multiplex PCR. The sample consists of 60,000 to 85,000 clones, around 97% of them appearing once. Specimen: T cells isolated from PBMCs. The receptors come from a human donor in good health.

CDR3 sequence reads: CASTKGTGGTYEQYF. DNA for the CDR3: TGTGCCAGCACCAAAGGGACTGGAGGAACCTACGAGCAGTACTTC. This rearrangement joins TRBV6-6 to TRBJ2-7, with D possibly TRBD2 on 6 matching bases. The germline CDR1 and CDR2 sequences are MNHNY and SVGAGI (reference sequence). Trimming stripped 7 bases from V and 2 bases from J, with 18 bases between. The CDR3 sequence is 15 residues long.

This clone was seen just once. The rearrangement links TRBV14 to TRBJ2-5, with 9 positions matching TRBD2. The CDR3 covers 16 residues. V lost 1 base, J lost 3 bases, and 6 bases stayed unmatched. Germline V gene data show CDR1 as SGHDN and CDR2 as FVKESK. CDR3 amino acids: CASSQVIAGAEETQYF. The CDR3 DNA reads as TGTGCCAGCAGCCAAGTTATAGCGGGAGCGGAAGAGACCCAGTACTTC.

The chain joins TRBV4-2 to TRBJ2-3; 9 positions match TRBD1. The CDR3 has 16 amino acids. Trimming cost V 0 bases and J 4 bases; bases outside gene matches: 5. CDR1 LGHNA and CDR2 YNFKEQ come from the germline V gene. DNA for the CDR3: TGTGCCAGCAGCCAAGACCCGGGACAGGGAGCAGATACGCAGTATTTT. It encodes CASSQDPGQGADTQYF.

The chain joins TRBV6-5 to TRBJ2-7, with D hard to call. Germline-derived CDR1 and CDR2 are MNHEY and SVGAGI. This CDR3 is built from 14 residues. V was pared by 3 bases and J by 1 base, with 10 bases between. The CDR3 DNA reads TGTGCCAGCAGTTATCGGGTGGTTTCCTACGAGCAGTACTTC. Amino acid sequence: CASSYRVVSYEQYF.

Comments on this clone: Sequence at one end of the junction differs from germline and may be a read error. V gene TRBV7-3 combines with J gene TRBJ2-1, with 8 bases that match TRBD2. The germline gives CDR1 SGHTA, CDR2 FQGTGA. This CDR3 comprises 17 residues. This chain's CDR3 is CASSLTRSSGAYNEQFF. In DNA, the CDR3 is TGTGCCAGCAGCCTAACCAGGAGTAGCGGGGCCTACAATGAGCAGTTCTTC.

The chain employs TRBV4-1 and TRBJ2-7; 9 nucleotides match TRBD2. The germline V gene has CDR1 MGHRA and CDR2 YSYEKL. This CDR3 is built from 14 residues. The V gene end was trimmed by 3 bases and the J gene end by 5 bases; junction bases not matched to a gene: 5. CDR3 residues: CASSQYSGSHEQYF. The CDR3 bases are TGCGCCAGCAGCCAGTATAGCGGGAGTCACGAGCAGTACTTC.

This chain links TRBV19 with TRBJ2-7, with unresolved D. V dropped 3 bases and J dropped 2 bases, with 8 bases sitting between them. Germline V CDR1 and CDR2: LNHDA, SQIVND (reference sequence). This CDR3 has 13 residues. CDR3 bases: TGTGCCAGTAGTATTGATCCAGCCTACGAGCAGTACTTC. Its protein is CASSIDPAYEQYF.

This chain joins TRBV5-1 and TRBJ1-1, with 10 bases lining up with TRBD1. The CDR3 consists of 14 residues. Per the germline V gene, CDR1 is SGHRS and CDR2 is YFSETQ. V lost 4 bases, J lost 3 bases, and 3 bases stayed unmatched. This chain's CDR3 is CASSPGTGDTEAFF. The CDR3 nucleotides read TGCGCCAGCAGCCCGGGGACAGGGGACACTGAAGCTTTCTTT. The entire variable domain, with the rest obtained from reference TRBV5-1 and TRBJ1-1, is as follows: KAGVTQTPRYLIKTRGQQVTLSCSPISGHRSVSWYQQTPGQGLQFLFEYFSETQRNKGNFPGRFSGRQFSNSRSEMNVSTLELGDSALYLCASSPGTGDTEAFFGQGTRLTVV.

The rearrangement links TRBV7-2 to TRBJ1-1; no firm D call. The CDR3 consists of 12 residues. The V end was cut by 5 bases, the J end by 4 bases, with 8 bases between. Germline V CDR1 and CDR2: SGHTA, FQGNSA. The CDR3 loop is CASSPLRTEAFF. The CDR3 bases are TGTGCCAGCAGCCCACTCCGCACTGAAGCTTTCTTT.

The chain links TRBV10-3 to TRBJ1-1; TRBD1 matches 7 bases. This CDR3 contains 14 residues. CDR1 and CDR2 (germline): ENHRY, SYGVKD. The V and J ends lost 7 bases and 2 bases, in that order; junction bases with no gene match: 7. CDR3 DNA sequence: TGTGCCATCACCGAGACAGGGCCCAACACTGAAGCTTTCTTT. It codes for CAITETGPNTEAFF.

The CDR3 DNA reads TGTGCCAGCAGCACCACAGGGGGAGGATGGGAGACCCAGTACTTC. Translation: CASSTTGGGWETQYF. The gene calls are TRBV11-3 and TRBJ2-5; 8 bases agree with TRBD1. With V trimmed by 5 bases and J by 5 bases, 10 bases remained unmatched. The CDR3 is 15 residues long. Germline V gene lookup returns CDR1 SGHNT and CDR2 YENEEA.

The chain links TRBV9 to TRBJ2-3; 8 bases are a match to TRBD2. There are 21 residues in the CDR3. The trim removed 6 bases at V and 1 base at J, leaving 25 bases unmatched. Germline V gene sequence: CDR1 SGDLS, CDR2 YYNGEE. CDR3 DNA: TGTGCCAGCACCGGGGAGTGGCCGGGGGGGCGTTTATCCCCGTGCACAGATACGCAGTATTTT. Protein: CASTGEWPGGRLSPCTDTQYF.

This chain uses TRBV19 with TRBJ2-1; D call uncertain. Trimming removed 6 bases from V and 5 bases from J, with 5 bases in between. The CDR3 has 11 residues. Germline V gene sequence: CDR1 LNHDA, CDR2 SQIVND (reference sequence). The CDR3 nucleotides are TGTGCCAGTAGCCGTAACAATGAGCAGTTCTTC. This codes for CASSRNNEQFF. The full variable domain, with the rest looked up from reference TRBV19 and TRBJ2-1, is DGGITQSPKYLFRKEGQNVTLSCEQNLNHDAMYWYRQDPGQGLRLIYYSQIVNDFQKGDIAEGYSVSREKKESFPLTVTSAQKNPTAFYLCASSRNNEQFFGPGTRLTVL.

This chain links TRBV19 with TRBJ1-1; D gene unclear. Trimming left V 3 bases short and J 4 bases short, with 9 bases between. This CDR3 contains 13 residues. The germline V gene encodes CDR1 LNHDA and CDR2 SQIVND (reference sequence). In DNA, the CDR3 is TGTGCCAGTAGTATTTTTCTCGGCACTGAAGCTTTCTTT. This codes for CASSIFLGTEAFF.

CDR3 DNA: TGTGCCAGCAGCTTGGGCCTAGCGGGAGAGACCCAGTACTTC. It translates to CASSLGLAGETQYF. The chain is built from TRBV7-9 and TRBJ2-5, with TRBD2 identical over 8 bases. V dropped 3 bases and J dropped 4; count of bases not matched to a gene: 4. CDR1 SEHNR and CDR2 FQNEAQ come from the germline V gene (reference sequence). This CDR3 region has 14 residues.

The V gene is TRBV29-1, the J gene TRBJ1-5; D perhaps matches TRBD1 (5 bases). V was clipped by 4 bases and J by 3 bases, with 10 bases between them. The CDR3 has 13 amino acids. CDR1 SQVTM and CDR2 ANQGSEA come from the germline V gene. The CDR3 nucleotides are TGCAGCGTTGTTGACAGTCCCAATCAGCCCCAGCATTTT. Encoded protein: CSVVDSPNQPQHF.

CDR3 in amino acids: CASSLAGTTGDTQYF. CDR3 DNA: TGTGCCAGCAGCTTAGCCGGGACTACCGGAGATACGCAGTATTTT. This chain joins TRBV7-2 and TRBJ2-3; 7 bases map to TRBD2. The CDR3 sequence is 15 residues long. After removal of 0 bases from V and 5 bases from J, the junction contained 5 bases not matched to a gene. The germline CDR1 and CDR2 sequences are SGHTA and FQGNSA.

This chain connects TRBV28 to TRBJ1-1; TRBD1 aligns across 7 bases. The germline V gene encodes CDR1 MDHEN and CDR2 SYDVKM. The CDR3 spans 16 residues. V gave up 7 bases and J gave up 5 bases; unmatched junction bases: 16. Here the CDR3 DNA reads TGTGCCAGCACTTACGGGATCAGGGGGGTAGGGACTGAAGCTTTCTTT. Translation: CASTYGIRGVGTEAFF.

This chain joins TRBV7-9 and TRBJ2-2; TRBD2 is a possible D gene (6 bases). The CDR3 sequence is 14 residues long. With 5 bases removed from V and 2 bases from J, the gap between germline ends came to 9 bases. Germline lookup yields CDR1 SEHNR and CDR2 FQNEAQ (reference sequence). The CDR3 reads CASSPGTNTGELFF. The CDR3 coding sequence is TGTGCCAGCAGCCCCGGGACTAACACCGGGGAGCTGTTTTTT. The entire variable domain, with the rest obtained from reference TRBV7-9 and TRBJ2-2, is as follows: DTGVSQNPRHKITKRGQNVTFRCDPISEHNRLYWYRQTLGQGPEFLTYFQNEAQLEKSRLLSDRFSAERPKGSFSTLEIQRTEQGDSAMYLCASSPGTNTGELFFGEGSRLTVL.

The chain combines TRBV20-1 with TRBJ2-1; D is unclear. Trimming took off 4 bases at V and 10 bases at J, with 8 bases between the two ends. The germline CDR1 and CDR2 sequences are DFQATT and SNEGSKA (reference sequence). This CDR3 has 10 amino acids. The CDR3 DNA reads as TGCAGTGCTAATAGCTGGGAGCAGTTCTTC. Its protein product is CSANSWEQFF.

V and J are TRBV12-5 and TRBJ1-4, with 7 positions matching TRBD1. The CDR3 has 14 amino acids. V lost 6 bases to trimming and J lost 7 bases; unmatched junction nucleotides: 8. Germline V gene lookup returns CDR1 LGHNT and CDR2 FRNRAP. CDR3 protein: CASGLDRAGEKLFF. The CDR3 region has the DNA TGTGCTAGTGGCCTAGACAGGGCGGGTGAAAAACTGTTTTTT.

CDR3 residues: CASSAGLSPYEQYF. DNA for the CDR3: TGTGCCAGTAGTGCGGGACTATCCCCCTACGAGCAGTACTTC. This rearrangement joins TRBV19 to TRBJ2-7; 7 nucleotides align to TRBD2. The J segment lost 2 bases and the V segment lost 5 bases, leaving 6 bases of the junction unmatched. Looked up from germline, CDR1 is LNHDA and CDR2 is SQIVND (reference sequence). The CDR3 has 14 residues.

This chain joins TRBV28 and TRBJ2-7; D is possibly TRBD1 (6 bases). Germline V lookup: CDR1 MDHEN, CDR2 SYDVKM. Trimming stripped 5 bases from V and 5 bases from J, with 13 bases between. CDR3 size: 13 residues. The CDR3 region is CASSTGHKDEQYF. The CDR3 DNA reads as TGTGCCAGCAGTACGGGACATAAGGACGAGCAGTACTTC. Complete variable domain (other parts from reference TRBV28 and TRBJ2-7): DVKVTQSSRYLVKRTGEKVFLECVQDMDHENMFWYRQDPGLGLRLIYFSYDVKMKEKGDIPEGYSVSREKKERFSLILESASTNQTSMYLCASSTGHKDEQYFGPGTRLTVT.